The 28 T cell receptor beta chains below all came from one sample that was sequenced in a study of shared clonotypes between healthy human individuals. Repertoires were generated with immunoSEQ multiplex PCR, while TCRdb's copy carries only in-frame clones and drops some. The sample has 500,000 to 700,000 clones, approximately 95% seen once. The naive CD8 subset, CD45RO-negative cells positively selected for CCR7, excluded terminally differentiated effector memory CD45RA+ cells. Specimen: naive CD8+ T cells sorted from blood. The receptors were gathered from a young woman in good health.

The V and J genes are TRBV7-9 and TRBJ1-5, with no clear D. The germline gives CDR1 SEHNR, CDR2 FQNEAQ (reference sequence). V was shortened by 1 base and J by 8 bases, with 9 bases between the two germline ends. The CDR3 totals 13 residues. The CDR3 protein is CASSLGNAEPQHF. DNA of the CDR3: TGTGCCAGCAGCTTAGGGAACGCAGAGCCCCAGCATTTT.

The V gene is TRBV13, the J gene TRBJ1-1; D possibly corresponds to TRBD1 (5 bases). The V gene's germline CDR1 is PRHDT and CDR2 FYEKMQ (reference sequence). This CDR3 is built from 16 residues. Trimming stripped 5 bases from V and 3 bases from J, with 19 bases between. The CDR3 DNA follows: TGTGCCAGCAGCGGGAGGCCTGGGTGGGGGGACACTGAAGCTTTCTTT. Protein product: CASSGRPGWGDTEAFF.

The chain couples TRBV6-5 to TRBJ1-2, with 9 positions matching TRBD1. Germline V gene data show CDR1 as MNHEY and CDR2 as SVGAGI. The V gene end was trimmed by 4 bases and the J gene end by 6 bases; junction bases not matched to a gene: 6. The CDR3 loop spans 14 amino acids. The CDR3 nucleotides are TGTGCCAGCAGTTTACAGGGGGCGCGGGATGGCTACACCTTC. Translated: CASSLQGARDGYTF.

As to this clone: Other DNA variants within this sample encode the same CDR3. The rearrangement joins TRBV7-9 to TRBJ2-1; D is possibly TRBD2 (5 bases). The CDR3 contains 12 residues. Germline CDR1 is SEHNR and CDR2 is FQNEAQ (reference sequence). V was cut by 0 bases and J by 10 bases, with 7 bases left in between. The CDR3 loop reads CASSLAGGEQFF. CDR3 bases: TGTGCCAGCAGCTTAGCAGGCGGGGAGCAGTTCTTC.

CDR3 in DNA: TGTGCCTGGAGTGTATGGCGACCTCCCGATACGCAGTATTTT. Amino acid sequence: CAWSVWRPPDTQYF. V usage is TRBV30 and J usage is TRBJ2-3, with unresolved D. Germline V lookup: CDR1 GTSNPN, CDR2 SVGIG (reference sequence). The CDR3 length is 14 residues. The V end lost 0 bases, the J end lost 6 bases, and 13 bases lay between the germline ends.

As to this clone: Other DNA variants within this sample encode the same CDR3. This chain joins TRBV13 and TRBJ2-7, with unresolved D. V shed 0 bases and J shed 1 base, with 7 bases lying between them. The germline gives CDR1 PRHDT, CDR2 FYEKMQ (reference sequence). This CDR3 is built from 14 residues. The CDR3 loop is CASSLGRNSYEQYF. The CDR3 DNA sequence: TGTGCCAGCAGCTTAGGTCGGAATTCCTACGAGCAGTACTTC.

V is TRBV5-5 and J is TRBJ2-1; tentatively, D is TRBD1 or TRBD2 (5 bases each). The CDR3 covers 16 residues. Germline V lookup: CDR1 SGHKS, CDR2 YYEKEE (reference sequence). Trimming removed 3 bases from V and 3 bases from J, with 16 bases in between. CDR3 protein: CASSSPMGRNYNEQFF. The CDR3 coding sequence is TGTGCCAGCAGCTCGCCTATGGGACGAAACTACAATGAGCAGTTCTTC.

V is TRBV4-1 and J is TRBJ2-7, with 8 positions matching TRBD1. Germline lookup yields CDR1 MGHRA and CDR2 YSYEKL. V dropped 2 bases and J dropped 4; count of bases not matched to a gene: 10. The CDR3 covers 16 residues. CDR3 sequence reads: CASSQNTGGSPYEQYF. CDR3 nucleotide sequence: TGCGCCAGCAGCCAAAACACAGGGGGATCCCCTTACGAGCAGTACTTC.

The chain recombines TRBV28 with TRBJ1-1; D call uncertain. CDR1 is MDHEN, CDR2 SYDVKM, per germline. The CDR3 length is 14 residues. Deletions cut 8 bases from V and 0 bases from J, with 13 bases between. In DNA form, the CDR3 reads TGTGCCAGCTCGCCCCTCTGGGTGAACACTGAAGCTTTCTTT. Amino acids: CASSPLWVNTEAFF.

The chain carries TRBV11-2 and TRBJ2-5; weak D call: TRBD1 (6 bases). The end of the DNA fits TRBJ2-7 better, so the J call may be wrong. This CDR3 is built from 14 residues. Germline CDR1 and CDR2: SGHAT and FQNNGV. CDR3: CASSLGTGRYEQYF. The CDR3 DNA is TGTGCCAGCAGCTTGGGTACAGGGCGGTACGAGCAGTACTTC.

The CDR3 bases are TGTGCCAGCAGTCCCGGGACTAGCAGGCGGGCAGAGACCCAGTACTTC. It codes for CASSPGTSRRAETQYF. This rearrangement joins TRBV27 to TRBJ2-5, with TRBD2 matching over 9 bases. The CDR3 has 16 residues. V dropped 5 bases and J dropped 4; count of bases not matched to a gene: 11. Germline CDR1 reads MNHEY; CDR2 reads SMNVEV (reference sequence).

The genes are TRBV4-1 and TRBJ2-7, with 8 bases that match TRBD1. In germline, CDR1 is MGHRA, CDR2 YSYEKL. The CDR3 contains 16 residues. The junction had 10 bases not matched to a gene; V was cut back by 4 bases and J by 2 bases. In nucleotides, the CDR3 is TGCGCCAGCAGCCCCCTTCCTGGACAGGGAGCCTACGAGCAGTACTTC. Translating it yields CASSPLPGQGAYEQYF.

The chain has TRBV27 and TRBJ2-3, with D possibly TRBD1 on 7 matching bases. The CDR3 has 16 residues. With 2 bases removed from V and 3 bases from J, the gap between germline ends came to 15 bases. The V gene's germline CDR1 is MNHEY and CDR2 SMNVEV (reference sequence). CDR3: CASSLDGQGGTDTQYF. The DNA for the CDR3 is TGTGCCAGCAGTTTAGACGGGCAGGGGGGAACAGATACGCAGTATTTT.

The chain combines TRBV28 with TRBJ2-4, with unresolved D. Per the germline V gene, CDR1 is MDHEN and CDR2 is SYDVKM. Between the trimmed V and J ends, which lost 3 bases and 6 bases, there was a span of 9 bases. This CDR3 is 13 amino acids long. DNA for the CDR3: TGTGCCAGCAGTTTTCTTCCGGGAAACATTCAGTACTTC. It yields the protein CASSFLPGNIQYF.

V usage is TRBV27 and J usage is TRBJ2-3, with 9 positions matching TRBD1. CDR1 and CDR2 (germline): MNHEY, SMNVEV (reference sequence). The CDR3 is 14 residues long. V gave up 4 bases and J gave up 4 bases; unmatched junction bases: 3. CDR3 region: CASSSGQGPDTQYF. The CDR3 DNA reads TGTGCCAGCAGTTCGGGACAGGGCCCAGATACGCAGTATTTT.

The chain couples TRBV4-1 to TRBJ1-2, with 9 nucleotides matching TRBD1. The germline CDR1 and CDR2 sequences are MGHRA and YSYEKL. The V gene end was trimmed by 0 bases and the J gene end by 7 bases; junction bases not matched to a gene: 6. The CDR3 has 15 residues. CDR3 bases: TGCGCCAGCAGCCAAGACGGACAGGGGTGGGGTGGCTACACCTTC. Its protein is CASSQDGQGWGGYTF.

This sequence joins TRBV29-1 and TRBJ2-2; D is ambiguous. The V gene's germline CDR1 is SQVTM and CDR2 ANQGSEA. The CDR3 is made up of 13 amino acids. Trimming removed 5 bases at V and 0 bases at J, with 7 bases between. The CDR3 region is CSVPEANTGELFF. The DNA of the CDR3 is TGCAGCGTTCCCGAGGCGAACACCGGGGAGCTGTTTTTT.

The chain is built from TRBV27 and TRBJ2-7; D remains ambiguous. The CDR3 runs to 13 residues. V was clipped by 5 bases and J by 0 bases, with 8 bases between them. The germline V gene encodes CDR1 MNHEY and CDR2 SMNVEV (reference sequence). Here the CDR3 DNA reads TGTGCCAGCAGTCTTATAAGCTCCTACGAGCAGTACTTC. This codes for CASSLISSYEQYF.

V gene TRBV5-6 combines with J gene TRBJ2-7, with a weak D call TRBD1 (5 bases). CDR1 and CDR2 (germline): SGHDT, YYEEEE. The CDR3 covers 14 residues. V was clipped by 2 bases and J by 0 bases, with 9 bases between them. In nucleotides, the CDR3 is TGTGCCAGCAGCTTCTGGGGCAGCTCCTACGAGCAGTACTTC. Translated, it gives CASSFWGSSYEQYF.

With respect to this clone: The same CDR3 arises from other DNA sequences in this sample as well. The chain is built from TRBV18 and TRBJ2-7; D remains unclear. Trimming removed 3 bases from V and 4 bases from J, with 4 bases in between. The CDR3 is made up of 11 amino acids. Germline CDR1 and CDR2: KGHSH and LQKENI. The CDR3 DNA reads TGTGCCAGCTCACCGGGATACGAGCAGTACTTC. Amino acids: CASSPGYEQYF.

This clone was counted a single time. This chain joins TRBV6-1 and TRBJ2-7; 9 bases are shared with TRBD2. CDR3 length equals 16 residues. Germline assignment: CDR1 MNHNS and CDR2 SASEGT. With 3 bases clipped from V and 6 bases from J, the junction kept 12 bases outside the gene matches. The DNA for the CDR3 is TGTGCCAGCAGTGACGAGAGCGGGAGGTTCCTACGCGAGCAGTACTTC. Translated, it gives CASSDESGRFLREQYF.

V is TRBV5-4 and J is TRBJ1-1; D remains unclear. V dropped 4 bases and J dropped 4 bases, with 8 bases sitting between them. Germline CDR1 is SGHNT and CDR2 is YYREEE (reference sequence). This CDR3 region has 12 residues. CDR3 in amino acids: CASSPGPTEAFF. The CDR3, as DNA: TGTGCCAGCAGCCCAGGACCCACTGAAGCTTTCTTT. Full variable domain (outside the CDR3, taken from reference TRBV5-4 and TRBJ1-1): ETGVTQSPTHLIKTRGQQVTLRCSSQSGHNTVSWYQQALGQGPQFIFQYYREEENGRGNFPPRFSGLQFPNYSSELNVNALELDDSALYLCASSPGPTEAFFGQGTRLTVV.

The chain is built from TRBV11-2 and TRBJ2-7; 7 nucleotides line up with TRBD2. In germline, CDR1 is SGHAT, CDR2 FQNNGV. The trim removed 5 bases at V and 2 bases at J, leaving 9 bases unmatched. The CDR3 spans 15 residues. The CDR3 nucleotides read TGTGCCAGCAGCCCCCAATGGGCGGGAGCCTACGAGCAGTACTTC. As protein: CASSPQWAGAYEQYF.

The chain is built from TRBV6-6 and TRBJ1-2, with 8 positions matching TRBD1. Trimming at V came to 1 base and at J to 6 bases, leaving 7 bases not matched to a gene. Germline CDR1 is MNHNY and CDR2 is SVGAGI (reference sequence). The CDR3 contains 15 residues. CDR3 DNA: TGTGCCAGCAGTTACTTAATACAGGGGGAGGATGGCTACACCTTC. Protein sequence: CASSYLIQGEDGYTF.

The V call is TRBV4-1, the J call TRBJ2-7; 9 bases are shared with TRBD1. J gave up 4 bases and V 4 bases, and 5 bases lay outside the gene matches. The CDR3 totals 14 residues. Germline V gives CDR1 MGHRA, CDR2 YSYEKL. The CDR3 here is CASSLGQGSYEQYF. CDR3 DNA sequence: TGCGCCAGCAGCCTCGGACAGGGGAGTTACGAGCAGTACTTC.

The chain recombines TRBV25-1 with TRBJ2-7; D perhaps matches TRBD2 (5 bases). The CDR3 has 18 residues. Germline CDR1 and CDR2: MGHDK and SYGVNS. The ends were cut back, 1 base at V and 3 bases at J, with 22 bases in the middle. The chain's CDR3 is CASSESFEEAPIHYEQYF. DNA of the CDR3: TGTGCCAGCAGTGAATCATTTGAGGAGGCCCCTATTCACTACGAGCAGTACTTC.

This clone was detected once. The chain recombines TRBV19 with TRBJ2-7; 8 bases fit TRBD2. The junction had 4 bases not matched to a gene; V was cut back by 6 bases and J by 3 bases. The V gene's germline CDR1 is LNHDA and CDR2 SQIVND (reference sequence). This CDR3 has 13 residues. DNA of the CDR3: TGTGCCAGTAGCAGCGGGAGTGGCTACGAGCAGTACTTC. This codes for CASSSGSGYEQYF.

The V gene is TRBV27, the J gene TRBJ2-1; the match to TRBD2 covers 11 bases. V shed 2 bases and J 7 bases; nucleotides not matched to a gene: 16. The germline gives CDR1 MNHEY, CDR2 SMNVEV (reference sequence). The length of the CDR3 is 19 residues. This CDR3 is CASSLRATTSGRRVNEQFF. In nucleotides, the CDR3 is TGTGCCAGCAGTTTACGGGCTACTACTAGCGGGAGACGGGTAAATGAGCAGTTCTTC.